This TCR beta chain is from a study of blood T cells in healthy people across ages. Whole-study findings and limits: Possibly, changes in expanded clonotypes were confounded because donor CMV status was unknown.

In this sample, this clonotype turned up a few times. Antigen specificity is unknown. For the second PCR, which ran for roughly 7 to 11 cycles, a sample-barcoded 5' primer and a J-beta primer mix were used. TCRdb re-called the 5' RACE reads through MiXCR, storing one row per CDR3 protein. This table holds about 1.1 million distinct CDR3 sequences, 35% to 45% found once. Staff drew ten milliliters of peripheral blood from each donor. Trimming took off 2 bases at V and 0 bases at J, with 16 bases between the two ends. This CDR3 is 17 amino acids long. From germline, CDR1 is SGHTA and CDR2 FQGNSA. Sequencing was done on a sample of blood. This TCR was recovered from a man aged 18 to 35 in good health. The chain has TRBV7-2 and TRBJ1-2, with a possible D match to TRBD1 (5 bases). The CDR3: CASSLRGRVEANYGYTF. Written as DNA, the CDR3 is TGTGCCAGCAGCTTACGGGGCAGGGTTGAAGCTAACTATGGCTACACCTTC.